A selection of T cell receptor beta chains follows, all from one sample in a study of cytomegalovirus exposure and HLA in healthy donors. Only in-frame clones appear in the TCRdb table, and some are missing; sequencing was by immunoSEQ multiplex PCR. The sample yields 200,000 to 300,000 clones, around 81% seen once. Sequenced: PBMCs. Receptor source: a woman aged 60-75 years in good health and CMV-seropositive. Each CDR3 is given without its conserved first and last residue.

j_call v_call cdr3_aa
TRBJ2-1 TRBV29-1 SVLGGSDEQF
TRBJ2-2 TRBV6-1 ASTLQRGWRGELF
TRBJ2-2 TRBV18 ASSPLEAGGPANTGELF
TRBJ2-5 TRBV5-6 ASSLWGSEH
TRBJ2-7 TRBV4-1 ASSQKWGAEPSYEQY
TRBJ1-5 TRBV15 ATSRVGAVDQPQH
TRBJ2-7 TRBV5-1 ASSFRSGTGIEQY
TRBJ2-3 TRBV5-1 ASSLARSSTDTQY
TRBJ2-1 TRBV29-1 SAGGSGLLRGEQF
TRBJ2-7 TRBV2 AARQGVENYEQY
TRBJ2-1 TRBV11-2 ASNAGGSGEQF
TRBJ2-7 TRBV4-1 ASSQDPGRGSEQY
TRBJ2-5 TRBV6-1 ASSEVASGKETQY
TRBJ2-7 TRBV7-9 AGGTSGINEQY
TRBJ2-1 TRBV9 ASSVQGYPYNEQF
TRBJ2-1 TRBV19 ASSISRGTSGRAGYNEQF
TRBJ2-7 TRBV29-1 SATGTGGSYEQY
TRBJ1-2 TRBV19 ASHPQGQNNYGYT
TRBJ2-1 TRBV28 ASLTGEGYNEQF
TRBJ1-2 TRBV27 ASSSGTGRRLSKDGYT
TRBJ2-7 TRBV27 ASSLGLATHEQY
TRBJ2-7 TRBV28 ASSLLGTVLL
TRBJ2-1 TRBV10-1 ASSDSGGPPNEQF
TRBJ1-2 TRBV18 ASSPPVTDRGYYGYT
TRBJ1-5 TRBV19 ASTGGLNQPQH
TRBJ1-1 TRBV10-3 AISADRSEAF
TRBJ2-1 TRBV6-6 ASSYSTQTRTAEQF
TRBJ1-1 TRBV5-1 ASSEGTVTEAF
- TRBV4-1 ASSPSPLSRRTAEQY
TRBJ1-3 TRBV28 ASSLSLQANTIY
TRBJ2-7 TRBV28 ASSFYLGLAATFSYEQY
TRBJ2-1 TRBV18 ASSPGLDNEQF
TRBJ2-3 TRBV28 ASSLFGQGDTQY
TRBJ1-2 TRBV2 ASRRPGQAPYGYT
TRBJ1-4 TRBV27 ASSLSTGGGEKLF
TRBJ1-1 TRBV5-1 ASRSVTERWNTEAF
TRBJ1-1 TRBV19 ASSIEGRGTEAF
TRBJ2-7 TRBV5-4 ASSLSLGQGKLGEY
TRBJ1-1 TRBV7-9 ASSLGQEVWNAAF
TRBJ2-7 TRBV14 ASSQDRIAFYEQY
TRBJ1-2 TRBV10-3 AISESKGYYGYT
TRBJ2-7 TRBV27 ASSRGSSGSSYEQY
TRBJ2-1 TRBV27 ASQGDYWEYNEQF